One sample yielded the 26 T cell receptor beta chains listed below, sequenced in a study of blood T cells in healthy people across ages. Using a J-beta primer mix together with a sample-barcoded 5' primer, a second PCR was run for roughly 6 to 12 cycles. TCRdb reprocessed the 5' RACE reads via MiXCR and lists one record per CDR3 protein. Among roughly 930,000 distinct CDR3 sequences listed, about 48% were seen once. The sequencing input was blood. The receptors derive from a man aged 25 to 45 in good health.

This clonotype occurred many times. The J gene is TRBJ2-7, the V gene TRBV7-9; 12 nucleotides line up with TRBD2. CDR3 length equals 15 residues. CDR1 SEHNR and CDR2 FQNEAQ come from the germline V gene (reference sequence). V was clipped by 5 bases and J by 6 bases; unmatched bases: 8. This chain's CDR3 is CASSLGLAGTGEQYF. The CDR3, as DNA: TGTGCCAGCAGCCTCGGACTAGCGGGGACAGGCGAGCAGTACTTC. The full variable domain, in which reference TRBV7-9 and TRBJ2-7 provide the parts outside the CDR3, is DTGVSQNPRHKITKRGQNVTFRCDPISEHNRLYWYRQTLGQGPEFLTYFQNEAQLEKSRLLSDRFSAERPKGSFSTLEIQRTEQGDSAMYLCASSLGLAGTGEQYFGPGTRLTVT.

The V call is TRBV24-1, the J call TRBJ1-1, with unresolved D. Germline lookup yields CDR1 KGHDR and CDR2 SFDVKD. The CDR3 spans 13 residues. With 3 bases removed from V and 7 bases from J, the gap between germline ends came to 11 bases. The CDR3 sequence: CATSDPGHGEAFF. CDR3 sequence (DNA): TGTGCCACCAGTGATCCGGGTCATGGTGAAGCTTTCTTT.

This clonotype was observed a single time. This sequence joins TRBV9 and TRBJ2-2; 9 bases line up with TRBD1. Germline loops: CDR1 SGDLS, CDR2 YYNGEE. The CDR3 is 16 residues long. The V and J ends lost 0 bases and 4 bases, in that order; junction bases with no gene match: 4. CDR3 residues: CASSVGTGEITGELFF. The CDR3 region has the DNA TGTGCCAGCAGCGTAGGGACAGGGGAGATCACCGGGGAGCTGTTTTTT.

V usage is TRBV7-2 and J usage is TRBJ2-7; D remains ambiguous. This CDR3 has 15 residues. V lost 4 bases and J lost 2, with 15 bases in between. Germline-derived CDR1 and CDR2 are SGHTA and FQGNSA. CDR3 region: CASSSLVGTPYEQYF. In nucleotides, the CDR3 is TGTGCCAGCAGCTCCTTGGTCGGCACCCCCTACGAGCAGTACTTC.

Turning to this clonotype: Compared with germline, one end of the junction differs, possibly owing to a read error. This chain joins TRBV6-5 and TRBJ1-2; a possible D gene is TRBD1 (6 bases). The CDR3 runs 15 residues. Germline V gene data show CDR1 as MNHEY and CDR2 as SVGAGI. The CDR3 is CVSSSPPDSFYGYTF. The CDR3 DNA follows: TGTGTCAGCAGTTCCCCCCCGGACAGTTTCTATGGCTACACCTTC.

The rearrangement uses TRBV3-1 and TRBJ2-5; D remains ambiguous. The CDR3 has 14 residues. V was shortened by 3 bases and J by 0 bases, with 8 bases between the two germline ends. Germline loops: CDR1 LGHDT, CDR2 YNNKEL (reference sequence). The DNA of the CDR3 is TGTGCCAGCAGCCAGAGTGAGTACCAAGAGACCCAGTACTTC. It specifies CASSQSEYQETQYF.

This chain links TRBV6-5 with TRBJ1-2; D not certain. Trimming left V 6 bases short and J 6 bases short, with 14 bases between. Germline loops: CDR1 MNHEY, CDR2 SVGAGI. This CDR3 has 13 amino acids. The CDR3 sequence: CASRPNLGNGYTF. The CDR3 DNA reads as TGTGCCAGCAGGCCCAACCTGGGGAATGGCTACACCTTC.

This rearrangement joins TRBV7-9 to TRBJ2-5, with D unclear. This CDR3 spans 12 amino acids. The ends were cut back, 5 bases at V and 5 bases at J, with 9 bases in the middle. The germline gives CDR1 SEHNR, CDR2 FQNEAQ (reference sequence). The CDR3 region is CASSDRRETQYF. CDR3 in DNA: TGTGCCAGCAGCGATCGAAGGGAGACCCAGTACTTC. The whole variable domain, filled in from reference TRBV7-9 and TRBJ2-5, reads DTGVSQNPRHKITKRGQNVTFRCDPISEHNRLYWYRQTLGQGPEFLTYFQNEAQLEKSRLLSDRFSAERPKGSFSTLEIQRTEQGDSAMYLCASSDRRETQYFGPGTRLLVL.

The genes are TRBV6-2 or TRBV6-3 and TRBJ2-3; tentatively, D is TRBD1 (5 bases). The CDR3 is made up of 13 amino acids. Trimming took 8 bases from V and 2 from J, leaving 11 bases between them. The germline CDR1 and CDR2 sequences are MNHEY and SVGEGT. The CDR3 bases are TGTGCCAGCCGAAGGGGCTTCACAGATACGCAGTATTTT. Its translation is CASRRGFTDTQYF.

With respect to this clonotype: A much larger clone differs from this one at a single base, so this may be a read error. The DNA for the CDR3 is TGTGCCGGCAGGCCTGACGTAGGGGGCTACAATGAGCAGTTCTTC. Translation gives CAGRPDVGGYNEQFF. The J gene is TRBJ2-1, the V gene TRBV3-1; D is perhaps TRBD1 (6 bases). The germline V gene encodes CDR1 LGHDT and CDR2 YNNKEL (reference sequence). The CDR3 extends over 15 amino acids.

This chain links TRBV12-3 or TRBV12-4 with TRBJ2-6, with D possibly TRBD1 on 5 matching bases. This CDR3 contains 19 residues. V gave up 2 bases and J gave up 0 bases, with 17 bases separating them. CDR3 sequence: CASSLRPRAQVSGANVLTF. CDR3 in DNA: TGTGCCAGCAGTTTACGGCCCAGGGCGCAAGTCTCTGGGGCCAACGTCCTGACTTTC.

The CDR3 region has the DNA TGTGCCAGCCAGCTCGGGGGGGCCAATGAGCAGTTCTTC. It encodes CASQLGGANEQFF. This chain connects TRBV6-2 or TRBV6-3 to TRBJ2-1; TRBD2 matches 8 bases. CDR3 length equals 13 residues. Trimming at V came to 8 bases and at J to 6 bases, leaving 6 bases not matched to a gene. Germline-derived CDR1 and CDR2 are MNHEY and SVGEGT.

V gene TRBV7-2 combines with J gene TRBJ1-6, with unresolved D. CDR3 length: 13 residues. Germline loops: CDR1 SGHTA, CDR2 FQGNSA. Trimming took 2 bases from V and 10 from J, leaving 9 bases between them. The chain's CDR3 is CASSLNRDSPLHF. The CDR3 DNA reads TGTGCCAGCAGCTTAAACAGAGACTCACCCCTCCACTTT.

The chain recombines TRBV4-2 with TRBJ2-1; TRBD2 matches 11 bases. The germline CDR1 and CDR2 sequences are LGHNA and YNFKEQ. The CDR3 loop spans 18 amino acids. After removal of 1 base from V and 15 bases from J, the junction contained 20 bases not matched to a gene. CDR3 loop: CASSQAPGLAGGPSGRFF. The CDR3, as DNA: TGTGCCAGCAGCCAAGCTCCCGGGCTAGCGGGGGGACCGTCTGGTCGGTTCTTC.

The V call is TRBV20-1, the J call TRBJ2-1, with 11 bases identical to TRBD2. The CDR3 sequence is 18 residues long. The V gene's germline CDR1 is DFQATT and CDR2 SNEGSKA (reference sequence). The junction had 11 bases not matched to a gene; V was cut back by 0 bases and J by 4 bases. The chain's CDR3 is CSARDPSQASGRYNEQFF. In DNA form, the CDR3 reads TGCAGTGCTAGAGACCCTTCTCAAGCTAGCGGGAGGTACAATGAGCAGTTCTTC.

CDR3 DNA sequence: TGCGCCAGCAGCTTGGGCAGCGGGGGTCCTAAGATGGGGTACTTC. This gives the protein CASSLGSGGPKMGYF. The chain carries TRBV5-1 and TRBJ2-7; 8 bases match TRBD2. V lost 0 bases, J lost 12 bases, and 14 bases stayed unmatched. The germline CDR1 and CDR2 sequences are SGHRS and YFSETQ. The CDR3 is made up of 15 amino acids.

This clonotype was counted a few times. The chain employs TRBV12-3 or TRBV12-4 and TRBJ1-2; D is unresolved. V was clipped by 2 bases and J by 2 bases, with 9 bases between them. CDR3 size: 14 residues. The CDR3 sequence is CASSLRTVNYGYTF. For the CDR3, the DNA is TGTGCCAGCAGTTTACGAACAGTGAACTATGGCTACACCTTC.

This clonotype was observed a handful of times. DNA for the CDR3: TGTGCCAGCAGCCTGCAGGATTATCTTACCTACGAGCAGTACTTC. Protein: CASSLQDYLTYEQYF. The chain recombines TRBV11-2 with TRBJ2-7, with unresolved D. Germline loops: CDR1 SGHAT, CDR2 FQNNGV. This CDR3 has 15 residues. Between the trimmed V and J ends, which lost 5 bases and 2 bases, there was a span of 16 bases.

A few counts support this clonotype. The V call is TRBV7-8, the J call TRBJ2-7; D is unresolved. Per the germline V gene, CDR1 is SGHVS and CDR2 is FQNEAQ. The CDR3 is made up of 13 amino acids. Trimming removed 1 base at V and 5 bases at J, with 9 bases between. For the CDR3, the DNA is TGTGCCAGCAGCTTAGAATCAGGCCACGAGCAGTACTTC. Translation: CASSLESGHEQYF.

This clonotype has at least ten counts. The V gene is TRBV6-2 or TRBV6-3, the J gene TRBJ1-2; D remains ambiguous. Trimming shortened V by 8 bases and J by 5 bases, and 12 bases separated the two germline ends. CDR1 and CDR2 from the germline V gene are MNHEY and SVGEGT. The CDR3 totals 12 residues. CDR3 protein: CASRFGNYGYTF. The DNA of the CDR3 is TGTGCCAGCCGTTTCGGAAATTATGGCTACACCTTC.

In its sample, this clonotype was seen a few times. The rearrangement uses TRBV28 and TRBJ2-7; TRBD1 matches 7 bases. CDR3 length equals 15 residues. With V trimmed by 6 bases and J by 1 base, 9 bases remained unmatched. Germline V gene sequence: CDR1 MDHEN, CDR2 SYDVKM. CDR3: CASRSNRGISYEQYF. Written as DNA, the CDR3 is TGTGCCAGCAGATCGAACAGGGGAATTTCCTACGAGCAGTACTTC.

The rearrangement joins TRBV20-1 to TRBJ2-5, with D perhaps assigned TRBD1 or TRBD2 (5 bases each). The DNA end lines up better with TRBJ2-7; the J call may be wrong. Per the germline V gene, CDR1 is DFQATT and CDR2 is SNEGSKA (reference sequence). CDR3 length equals 13 residues. CDR3 nucleotide sequence: TGCAGTGCTAGGGGACCTAGTACCTACGAGCAGTACTTC. Its protein product is CSARGPSTYEQYF.

This clonotype was seen more than once but under ten times. The V gene is TRBV4-2, the J gene TRBJ2-3; 7 bases are a match to TRBD2. J lost 5 bases, V lost 1 base, and 6 bases had no gene match. The CDR3 spans 15 residues. Looked up from germline, CDR1 is LGHNA and CDR2 is YNFKEQ. The CDR3 coding sequence is TGTGCCAGCAGCCAAGGGGCGGGGGTTGTAGATACGCAGTATTTT. Its protein product is CASSQGAGVVDTQYF.

The rearrangement uses TRBV5-1 and TRBJ1-4, with D perhaps TRBD1 (5 bases). Germline V CDR1 and CDR2: SGHRS, YFSETQ. V lost 0 bases and J lost 0, with 9 bases in between. The CDR3 sequence is 16 residues long. The CDR3 sequence: CASSLGDATTNEKLFF. The CDR3 coding sequence is TGCGCCAGCAGCTTGGGGGACGCAACAACTAATGAAAAACTGTTTTTT. Supplemented by reference TRBV5-1 and TRBJ1-4, the full variable domain reads KAGVTQTPRYLIKTRGQQVTLSCSPISGHRSVSWYQQTPGQGLQFLFEYFSETQRNKGNFPGRFSGRQFSNSRSEMNVSTLELGDSALYLCASSLGDATTNEKLFFGSGTQLSVL.

This clonotype has a handful of counts. The chain has TRBV6-5 and TRBJ1-2; 12 nucleotides line up with TRBD1. CDR3 length equals 15 residues. Germline V gene data show CDR1 as MNHEY and CDR2 as SVGAGI. V was pared by 7 bases and J by 10 bases, with 13 bases of the junction left unmatched. The CDR3 DNA is TGTGCCAGCACCCCGAATACCCCGGGACAGGGGGCCTACACCTTC. This translates into CASTPNTPGQGAYTF.

This clonotype was seen repeatedly, ten times or more. The chain combines TRBV27 with TRBJ1-1, with a possible D match to TRBD1 (5 bases). Trimming took 4 bases from V and 4 from J, leaving 7 bases between them. CDR3 size: 12 residues. Looked up from germline, CDR1 is MNHEY and CDR2 is SMNVEV (reference sequence). The DNA of the CDR3 is TGTGCCAGCAGTTCTCAGGGCACTGAAGCTTTCTTT. It specifies CASSSQGTEAFF.